This passage covers 14 T cell receptor beta chains from one sample sequenced in a study of Ad26.COV2.S vaccination and SARS-CoV-2 variants. The table came from immunoSEQ multiplex PCR; TCRdb's copy has only in-frame clones and leaves some out. The data hold 450,000 to 550,000 clones, with approximately 89% observed a single time. Treatment given: 19 received Ad26.COV2.S at low or high dose, single or two shots; roughly 5 received placebo; per-sample allocation not given. The study sampled participants on day 63 after the first vaccine or placebo injection. This specimen consisted of peripheral blood, obtained in a trial of Ad26.COV2.S vaccine versus placebo. The receptors come from a person between 18 and 65 years old who received the Ad26.COV2.S COVID-19 vaccine or a placebo.

V gene TRBV14 combines with J gene TRBJ2-2; tentatively, D is TRBD1 (6 bases). Germline V CDR1 and CDR2: SGHDN, FVKESK. This CDR3 region has 17 residues. V lost 3 bases to trimming and J lost 0 bases, with 14 bases between them. The CDR3 nucleotides are TGTGCCAGCAGCCAGGGTATTCGGACAGCGAACACCGGGGAGCTGTTTTTT. As protein: CASSQGIRTANTGELFF.

The J gene is TRBJ2-7, the V gene TRBV28, with a weak D call TRBD2 (6 bases). This CDR3 has 14 residues. V lost 4 bases to trimming and J lost 10 bases, with 20 bases between them. Looked up from germline, CDR1 is MDHEN and CDR2 is SYDVKM. The CDR3 protein is CASSSGLSLRGQYF. DNA for the CDR3: TGTGCCAGCAGTTCGGGACTCTCTCTACGAGGCCAGTACTTC.

The rearrangement links TRBV6-5 to TRBJ2-7; no firm D call. The CDR3 consists of 13 residues. The V gene's germline CDR1 is MNHEY and CDR2 SVGAGI. Deletions cut 6 bases from V and 2 bases from J, with 11 bases between. Here the CDR3 reads CASRRGEPYEQYV. The CDR3 nucleotides are TGTGCCAGCAGGCGCGGTGAACCCTACGAGCAGTACGTC.

CDR3 bases: TGTGCCAGCAGTTATCGGTTGAGGCACGAGCAGTACTTC. Protein sequence: CASSYRLRHEQYF. The chain is built from TRBV6-2 or TRBV6-3 and TRBJ2-7; no reliable D call. The length of the CDR3 is 13 residues. V lost 3 bases and J 5 bases, leaving 11 bases between the germline ends. The germline gives CDR1 MNHEY, CDR2 SVGEGT.

A single count supports this clone. The genes are TRBV2 and TRBJ1-1; D is unresolved. The CDR3 covers 14 residues. The V end lost 7 bases, the J end lost 2 bases, and 14 bases lay between the germline ends. Germline V gene sequence: CDR1 SNHLY, CDR2 FYNNEI. CDR3 bases: TGTGCCAGCAACGGGTTGCGGGGTAACACTGAAGCTTTCTTT. Encoded protein: CASNGLRGNTEAFF.

The gene calls are TRBV4-3 and TRBJ1-1; 10 positions match TRBD1. Trimming cost V 4 bases and J 2 bases; bases outside gene matches: 4. There are 15 residues in the CDR3. Germline lookup yields CDR1 LGHNA and CDR2 YSLEER. Written as DNA, the CDR3 is TGCGCCAGCAGCCTCCGACAGGGGGCCAACACTGAAGCTTTCTTT. Translated: CASSLRQGANTEAFF.

The chain couples TRBV7-3 to TRBJ1-3; no clear D gene. The CDR3 has 13 residues. V dropped 8 bases and J dropped 4 bases, with 12 bases sitting between them. CDR1 is SGHTA and CDR2 is FQGTGA in the germline V gene. This CDR3 reads CASSEGSGNTIYF. The CDR3 nucleotides are TGTGCCAGCTCAGAGGGCTCGGGAAACACCATATATTTT.

V usage is TRBV7-9 and J usage is TRBJ1-6, with 9 bases lining up with TRBD1. V trimming: 3 bases; J trimming: 7 bases; junction bases outside the gene matches: 1. Germline lookup yields CDR1 SEHNR and CDR2 FQNEAQ (reference sequence). The CDR3 sequence is 14 residues long. CDR3 nucleotide sequence: TGTGCCAGCAGCTTCGGGACAGGGAATTCACCCCTCCACTTT. Translated, it gives CASSFGTGNSPLHF.

This chain joins TRBV6-5 and TRBJ1-4; no clear D gene. Germline assignment: CDR1 MNHEY and CDR2 SVGAGI. The CDR3 runs to 13 residues. With 5 bases removed from V and 8 bases from J, the gap between germline ends came to 12 bases. CDR3 coding DNA: TGTGCCAGCAGTCGAGAGGCTTGGGAAAAACTGTTTTTT. Its translation: CASSREAWEKLFF.

The chain combines TRBV7-2 with TRBJ1-2; 10 bases match TRBD1. CDR1 and CDR2 (germline): SGHTA, FQGNSA. V shed 4 bases, J shed 4 bases, and the junction held 9 bases outside the gene matches. This CDR3 is built from 16 residues. CDR3 sequence reads: CASSSLTGGGGYGYTF. The CDR3 coding sequence is TGTGCCAGCAGCTCTCTGACAGGGGGCGGGGGCTATGGCTACACCTTC.

CDR3 bases: TGTGCCAGCAGCTTAGCGGCTAGCACAGATACGCAGTATTTT. This translates into CASSLAASTDTQYF. The chain has TRBV6-5 and TRBJ2-3; maybe TRBD2 (6 bases). Trimming took off 6 bases at V and 0 bases at J, with 10 bases between the two ends. Germline V gives CDR1 MNHEY, CDR2 SVGAGI. The CDR3 is 14 amino acids.

This clone was counted once. The rearrangement links TRBV7-9 to TRBJ2-3; D possibly corresponds to TRBD1 (5 bases). Trimming pared 1 base from V and 0 bases from J, leaving 11 bases between. CDR3 size: 16 residues. Germline CDR1 reads SEHNR; CDR2 reads FQNEAQ (reference sequence). The CDR3 sequence is CASSLGPRTSTDTQYF. DNA for the CDR3: TGTGCCAGCAGCTTAGGTCCCAGGACAAGCACAGATACGCAGTATTTT.

For the CDR3, the DNA is TGTGCCAGCTCACCATCTACAAGCTCCTACGAGCAGTACGTC. Protein: CASSPSTSSYEQYV. The chain is built from TRBV18 and TRBJ2-7; D remains ambiguous. Trimming shortened V by 2 bases and J by 0 bases, and 8 bases separated the two germline ends. There are 14 residues in the CDR3. CDR1 is KGHSH and CDR2 is LQKENI in the germline V gene.

The chain links TRBV29-1 to TRBJ1-2; unclear D gene. Trimming removed 7 bases from V and 4 bases from J, with 7 bases in between. Germline V lookup: CDR1 SQVTM, CDR2 ANQGSEA. CDR3 length equals 10 residues. In DNA form, the CDR3 reads TGCAGCGCCTGGGGCTATGGCTACACCTTC. Its translation: CSAWGYGYTF.